A selection of T cell receptor beta chains follows, all from one sample in a study of blood T cell repertoires in COVID-19. Profiling relied on immunoSEQ multiplex PCR, and the TCRdb table lists in-frame clones only, not all of them. The sample has 300,000 to 500,000 clones; around 87% are singletons. The sequenced sample consisted of PBMCs or T cells enriched from blood (not recorded which). The receptors here all came from a woman in her twenties or thirties with acute COVID-19. Both conserved end residues are part of each CDR3. Each record gives: V gene, J gene, CDR3 protein.

>TRBV18|TRBJ1-2
CASSVDRFGYGYTF
>TRBV24-1|TRBJ1-1
CATSDLWTGTNTEAFF
>TRBV30|TRBJ1-2
CAWSVTGGREGYTF
>TRBV15|TRBJ2-3
CATSREGLAGGLTDTQYF
>TRBV13|TRBJ2-7
CASSWDRVAYEQYF
>TRBV7-9|TRBJ1-6
CASLPTGPYNSPLHF
>TRBV30|TRBJ1-6
CAWSRGKESSYNSPLHF
>TRBV6-5|TRBJ1-6
CASRTGGDSPLHF
>TRBV21-1|TRBJ1-5
CASSNHRGSNQPQHF
>TRBV7-2|TRBJ1-2
CASSPYRQGRKDYGYTF
>TRBV6-5|TRBJ1-1
CASRLGGMRFEAFF
>TRBV7-9|TRBJ2-7
CAILSRGGVRDEQYF
>TRBV11-2|TRBJ1-3
CASSSPSAGNTIYF
>TRBV6-2/TRBV6-3|TRBJ2-3
CASSSRDTQYF
>TRBV29-1|TRBJ1-1
CSARIRVEAFF
>TRBV29-1|TRBJ1-1
CSVGTGNMNTEAFF
>TRBV6-2/TRBV6-3|TRBJ1-5
CASSRTGTGGNQPQHF